This is a list of T cell receptor beta chains from one sample in a study of CD8 T cells in ankylosing spondylitis. TCRdb reanalysed the 5' RACE reads using MiXCR and keeps one entry per CDR3 protein. The sample includes approximately 350,000 distinct CDR3 sequences, roughly 20% seen only once; the top ten take roughly 14%. Specimen: blood, either unsorted or a sorted T cell fraction (not recorded which). Every receptor here comes from a male donor with ankylosing spondylitis or in good health (not recorded which). CDR3s include the opening cysteine and the closing phenylalanine or tryptophan. The D gene is left open where the match is weak. Size tells how often a clone was seen (once, few, many) or the class of an expanded clone, and some rows leave it out.

J gene: TRBJ1-1; clone size: few; V gene: TRBV28; D gene: .; CDR3 protein: CARLLLGVGDTEAFF; CDR3 DNA: TGTGCCAGGTTACTACTCGGGGTGGGGGACACTGAAGCTTTCTTT
J gene: TRBJ2-1; clone size: .; V gene: TRBV7-6; D gene: .; CDR3 protein: CASSLGREPYNEQFF; CDR3 DNA: TGTGCCAGCAGCTTGGGCAGGGAGCCATACAATGAGCAGTTCTTC
J gene: TRBJ2-7; clone size: .; V gene: TRBV2; D gene: .; CDR3 protein: CASSETQETYEQYF; CDR3 DNA: TGTGCCAGCAGTGAAACCCAAGAGACCTACGAGCAGTACTTC
J gene: TRBJ2-2; clone size: few; V gene: TRBV20-1; D gene: .; CDR3 protein: CSARISAESRTGELFF; CDR3 DNA: TGCAGTGCTAGGATAAGTGCCGAGTCACGCACCGGGGAGCTGTTTTTT
J gene: TRBJ2-1; clone size: .; V gene: TRBV28; D gene: .; CDR3 protein: CASSLCGPAAYNEQFF; CDR3 DNA: TGTGCCAGCAGTTTATGCGGACCGGCGGCCTACAATGAGCAGTTCTTC
J gene: TRBJ2-5; clone size: .; V gene: TRBV7-9; D gene: TRBD1; CDR3 protein: CASSHRGMWETQYF; CDR3 DNA: TGTGCCAGCAGTCACAGGGGGATGTGGGAGACCCAGTACTTC
J gene: TRBJ2-7; clone size: few; V gene: TRBV29-1; D gene: .; CDR3 protein: CSVVYRDGNEQYF; CDR3 DNA: TGCAGCGTTGTGTATCGGGACGGAAACGAGCAGTACTTC
J gene: TRBJ2-7; clone size: few; V gene: TRBV5-1; D gene: TRBD1; CDR3 protein: CASNDLMTGGAFTEQYF; CDR3 DNA: TGCGCCAGCAACGACCTTATGACAGGGGGCGCTTTCACCGAGCAGTACTTC
J gene: TRBJ1-2; clone size: few; V gene: TRBV20-1; D gene: .; CDR3 protein: CSADHLRDVNGYTF; CDR3 DNA: TGCAGTGCTGATCACCTCCGGGACGTGAATGGCTACACCTTC
J gene: TRBJ2-3; clone size: .; V gene: TRBV6-5; D gene: TRBD2; CDR3 protein: CASSYSGLADFTDTQYF; CDR3 DNA: TGTGCCAGCAGTTACTCGGGACTAGCGGACTTCACAGATACGCAGTATTTT
J gene: TRBJ2-7; clone size: many; V gene: TRBV11-2; D gene: .; CDR3 protein: CASSLDRTYEQYF; CDR3 DNA: TGTGCCAGCAGTTTAGACAGAACCTACGAGCAGTACTTC
J gene: TRBJ2-2; clone size: .; V gene: TRBV4-1; D gene: TRBD1; CDR3 protein: CASNAGTVNTGELFF; CDR3 DNA: TGCGCCAGTAATGCCGGGACAGTGAACACCGGGGAGCTGTTTTTT
J gene: TRBJ1-4; clone size: many; V gene: TRBV21-1; D gene: .; CDR3 protein: CASNRTGTSTNEKLFF; CDR3 DNA: TGTGCCAGCAATCGGACGGGGACCTCAACTAATGAAAAACTGTTTTTT
J gene: TRBJ2-1; clone size: .; V gene: TRBV29-1; D gene: .; CDR3 protein: CSVEEFSNEQFF; CDR3 DNA: TGCAGCGTTGAAGAGTTCAGCAATGAGCAGTTCTTC
J gene: TRBJ2-2; clone size: few; V gene: TRBV20-1; D gene: .; CDR3 protein: CSARASTAPQNTGELFF; CDR3 DNA: TGCAGTGCTAGAGCATCAACAGCTCCACAGAACACCGGGGAGCTGTTTTTT
J gene: TRBJ2-7; clone size: few; V gene: TRBV29-1; D gene: .; CDR3 protein: CSVEAGSYEQYF; CDR3 DNA: TGCAGCGTTGAGGCAGGCTCCTACGAGCAGTACTTC
J gene: TRBJ2-5; clone size: .; V gene: TRBV7-9; D gene: .; CDR3 protein: CASSLPQGQNSWKTQYF; CDR3 DNA: TGTGCCAGCAGCTTACCCCAGGGCCAGAACAGTTGGAAGACCCAGTACTTC
J gene: TRBJ1-1; clone size: .; V gene: TRBV27; D gene: .; CDR3 protein: CASSSRTENTEAFF; CDR3 DNA: TGTGCCAGCAGTTCCCGGACGGAGAACACTGAAGCTTTCTTT
J gene: TRBJ1-2; clone size: .; V gene: TRBV7-9; D gene: .; CDR3 protein: CASSSRTNYGYTF; CDR3 DNA: TGTGCCAGCAGCTCCCGGACTAACTATGGCTACACCTTC
J gene: TRBJ2-1; clone size: .; V gene: TRBV2; D gene: .; CDR3 protein: CASSEARASAHEQFF; CDR3 DNA: TGTGCCAGCAGTGAAGCGAGGGCTAGCGCCCATGAGCAGTTCTTC
J gene: TRBJ2-5; clone size: .; V gene: TRBV7-8; D gene: .; CDR3 protein: CASSLMGGATKETQYF; CDR3 DNA: TGTGCCAGCAGCTTAATGGGGGGAGCGACGAAAGAGACCCAGTACTTC
J gene: TRBJ2-3; clone size: .; V gene: TRBV24-1; D gene: TRBD2; CDR3 protein: CATSPRGGGRGDTQYF; CDR3 DNA: TGTGCCACCAGCCCCCGGGGGGGAGGCCGCGGGGATACGCAGTATTTT
J gene: TRBJ1-2; clone size: few; V gene: TRBV5-1; D gene: TRBD1; CDR3 protein: CASSSGQGETYGYTF; CDR3 DNA: TGCGCCAGCAGCTCTGGACAGGGGGAAACGTATGGCTACACCTTC
J gene: TRBJ2-5; clone size: few; V gene: TRBV10-3; D gene: .; CDR3 protein: CAISEAIEETQYF; CDR3 DNA: TGTGCCATCAGTGAGGCGATCGAAGAGACCCAGTACTTC
J gene: TRBJ1-2; clone size: few; V gene: TRBV25-1; D gene: .; CDR3 protein: CASSERVENYGYTF; CDR3 DNA: TGTGCCAGCAGTGAAAGGGTGGAGAACTATGGCTACACCTTC
J gene: TRBJ2-7; clone size: many; V gene: TRBV20-1; D gene: .; CDR3 protein: CSARDPRSPGEQYF; CDR3 DNA: TGCAGTGCTAGAGACCCCAGATCCCCGGGGGAGCAGTACTTC
J gene: TRBJ2-7; clone size: .; V gene: TRBV7-9; D gene: .; CDR3 protein: CASSLASGVEQYF; CDR3 DNA: TGTGCCAGCAGCTTAGCGTCTGGGGTAGAGCAGTACTTC
J gene: TRBJ2-2; clone size: .; V gene: TRBV6-1; D gene: .; CDR3 protein: CASSDGETGELFF; CDR3 DNA: TGTGCCAGCAGTGATGGGGAGACCGGGGAGCTGTTTTTT
J gene: TRBJ1-6; clone size: .; V gene: TRBV4-1; D gene: .; CDR3 protein: CASSTGFNSPLHF; CDR3 DNA: TGCGCCAGCAGCACAGGGTTTAATTCACCCCTCCACTTT
J gene: TRBJ2-3; clone size: .; V gene: TRBV7-9; D gene: TRBD1; CDR3 protein: CASSLAGDRGQEDTQYF; CDR3 DNA: TGTGCCAGCAGCTTAGCGGGGGACAGGGGGCAAGAAGATACGCAGTATTTT
J gene: TRBJ2-1; clone size: .; V gene: TRBV11-2; D gene: TRBD2; CDR3 protein: CASSTYRGAGGDEQFF; CDR3 DNA: TGTGCCAGCAGCACCTACAGGGGTGCGGGGGGGGATGAGCAGTTCTTC
J gene: TRBJ2-2; clone size: .; V gene: TRBV4-1; D gene: TRBD1; CDR3 protein: CASSQRQGADGELFF; CDR3 DNA: TGCGCCAGCAGCCAGCGGCAGGGGGCTGACGGGGAGCTGTTTTTT
J gene: TRBJ2-3; clone size: .; V gene: TRBV29-1; D gene: .; CDR3 protein: CSVRGGSTDTQYF; CDR3 DNA: TGCAGCGTTCGGGGAGGTAGCACAGATACGCAGTATTTT
J gene: TRBJ2-7; clone size: few; V gene: TRBV29-1; D gene: TRBD1; CDR3 protein: CSAQGVSGPYEQYF; CDR3 DNA: TGCAGCGCCCAGGGGGTCTCGGGCCCCTACGAGCAGTACTTC
J gene: TRBJ2-7; clone size: few; V gene: TRBV7-8; D gene: .; CDR3 protein: CASSPQDSYEQYF; CDR3 DNA: TGTGCCAGCAGCCCTCAGGATTCCTACGAGCAGTACTTC
J gene: TRBJ2-1; clone size: .; V gene: TRBV7-9; D gene: .; CDR3 protein: CASSVGGQINEQFF; CDR3 DNA: TGTGCCAGCAGCGTAGGCGGACAGATCAATGAGCAGTTCTTC